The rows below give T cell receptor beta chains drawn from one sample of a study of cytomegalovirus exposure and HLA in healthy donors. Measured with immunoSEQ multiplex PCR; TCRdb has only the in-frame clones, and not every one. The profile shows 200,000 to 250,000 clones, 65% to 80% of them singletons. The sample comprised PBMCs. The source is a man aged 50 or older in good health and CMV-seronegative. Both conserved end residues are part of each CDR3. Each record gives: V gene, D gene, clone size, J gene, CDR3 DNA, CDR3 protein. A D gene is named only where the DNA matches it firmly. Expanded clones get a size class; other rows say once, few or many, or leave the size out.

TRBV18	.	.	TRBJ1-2	TGTGCCAGCTCACCTGGTAACAGGCCGAACTATGGCTACACCTTC	CASSPGNRPNYGYTF
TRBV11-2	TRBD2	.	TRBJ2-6	TGTGCCAGCAGCTTATTAGCGGGGACCTCTGGGGCCAACGTCCTGACTTTC	CASSLLAGTSGANVLTF
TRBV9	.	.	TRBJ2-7	TGTGCCAGCAGCTCCCACCAAGCCCCGCTCTACGAGCAGTACTTC	CASSSHQAPLYEQYF
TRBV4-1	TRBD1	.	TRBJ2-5	TGCGCCAGCAGCCAACCCGACAGGGACCAAGAGACCCAGTACTTC	CASSQPDRDQETQYF
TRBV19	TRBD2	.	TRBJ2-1	TGTGCCAGTAGGGGACTAGCGGGAGAGGTAAATGAGCAGTTCTTC	CASRGLAGEVNEQFF
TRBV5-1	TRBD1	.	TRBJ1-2	TGCGCCAGCAGCGGGGGACAGACCAACTATGGCTACACCTTC	CASSGGQTNYGYTF
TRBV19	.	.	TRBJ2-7	TGTGCCAGTAGTAATATCCAGAACAAAGTCGGGGAGCAGTACTTC	CASSNIQNKVGEQYF
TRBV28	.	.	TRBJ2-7	TGTGCCAGCAGGGGCCTCAGGGGATCCTACGAGCAGTACTTC	CASRGLRGSYEQYF
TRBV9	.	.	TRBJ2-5	TGTGCCAGCAGCCCCGTGGCCAGGGCCGGGTTAACGGAGACCCAGTACTTC	CASSPVARAGLTETQYF
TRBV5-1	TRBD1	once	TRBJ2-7	TGCGCCAGCAGAATGGGACAGGTACCCTACGAGCAGTACTTC	CASRMGQVPYEQYF
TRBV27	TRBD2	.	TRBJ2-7	TGTGCCAGCAGTTTACAGCGGGGACCCCACGAGCAGTACTTC	CASSLQRGPHEQYF
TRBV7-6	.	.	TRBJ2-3	TGTGCCAGCAGCTTAGCCCCGGGAGTCACAGATACGCAGTATTTT	CASSLAPGVTDTQYF
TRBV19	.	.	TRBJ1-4	TGTGCCAGTAGTATTAGACAGAGCCTCATATCGGGGGATGAAAAACTGTTTTTT	CASSIRQSLISGDEKLFF
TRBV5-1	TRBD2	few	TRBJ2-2	TGCGCCAGCAGCTTGGCCTCGACTAGCGCCGGGGAGCTGTTTTTT	CASSLASTSAGELFF
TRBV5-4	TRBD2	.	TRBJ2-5	TGTGCCAGCAGCCCCACCGTCGAGCGGGGTGCGACCCAGTACTTC	CASSPTVERGATQYF
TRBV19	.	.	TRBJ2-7	TGTGCCAGTAGCTTCGGACTAACCCCGGGGGAGCAGTACTTC	CASSFGLTPGEQYF
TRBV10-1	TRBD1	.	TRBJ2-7	TGCGCCAGCAGTGACTGGACAGGGGGTACCTACGAGCAGTACTTC	CASSDWTGGTYEQYF
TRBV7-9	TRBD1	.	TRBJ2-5	TGTGCCAGCAGCTTAGCGAGGACAGGGGTAGAGACCCAGTACTTC	CASSLARTGVETQYF
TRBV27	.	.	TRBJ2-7	TGTGCCAGCAGTTTTCAAGGAGGCGAGCAGTACTTC	CASSFQGGEQYF
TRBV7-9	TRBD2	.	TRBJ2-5	TGTGCCAGCAGCTCGGGACTAGCGGGAGGGCCTGGAAGAGAGACCCAGTACTTC	CASSSGLAGGPGRETQYF
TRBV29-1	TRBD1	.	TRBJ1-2	TGCAGCGTTGAAAAGGGGGCGGGCAATGGCTACACCTTC	CSVEKGAGNGYTF
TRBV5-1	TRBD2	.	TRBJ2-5	TGCGCCAGCAGTCGTTCTCTGACGGGAGGAGAAGAGACCCAGTACTTC	CASSRSLTGGEETQYF
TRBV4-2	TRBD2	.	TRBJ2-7	TGTGCCAGCAGCCAAGCAGTCGGCGGGACTAGCGTCCCCTACGAGCAGTACTTC	CASSQAVGGTSVPYEQYF
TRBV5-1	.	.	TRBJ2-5	TGCGCCAGCAGCTTGCGTGGCTTTGAGACCCAGTACTTC	CASSLRGFETQYF